The source of this TCR beta chain is a study of post-analysis software for immune sequencing data. General study findings and limits: In patients, TRBV5-6, TRBV5-1 and TRBV20-1 belonged to five TRBV segments found more frequently than in controls.

The germline gives CDR1 MNHEY, CDR2 SVGAGI. CDR3 length: 15 amino acids. The V gene end was trimmed by 5 bases and the J gene end by 6 bases; junction bases not matched to a gene: 8. TCR beta cDNA libraries included unique molecular identifiers. TCRdb reprocessed the PCR reads via MiXCR and lists one record per CDR3 protein. The sample includes fewer than 850,000 distinct CDR3 sequences, 46% of them seen just once. Remarks on this clonotype: Its antigen remains unknown.

This clonotype was obtained from a girl aged 5 to 17 with multiple sclerosis. Sequenced sample: blood. The genes are TRBV6-5 and TRBJ2-3, with 10 bases matching TRBD2. Here the CDR3 DNA reads TGTGCCAGCAGTATAGCGGGAGGCAGCGCGGATACGCAGTATTTT. Its protein is CASSIAGGSADTQYF.